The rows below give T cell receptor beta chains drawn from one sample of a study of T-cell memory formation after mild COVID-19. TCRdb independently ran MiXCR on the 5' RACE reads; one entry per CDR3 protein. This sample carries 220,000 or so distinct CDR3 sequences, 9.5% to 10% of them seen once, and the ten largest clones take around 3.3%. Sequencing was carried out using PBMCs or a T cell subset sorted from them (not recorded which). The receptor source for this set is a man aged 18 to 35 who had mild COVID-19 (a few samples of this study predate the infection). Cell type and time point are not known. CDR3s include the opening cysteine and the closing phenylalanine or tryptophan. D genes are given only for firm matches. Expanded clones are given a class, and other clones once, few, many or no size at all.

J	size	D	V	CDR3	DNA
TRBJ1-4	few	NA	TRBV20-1	CSASRQVVEKLFF	TGCAGTGCTAGCCGACAGGTTGTAGAAAAACTGTTTTTT
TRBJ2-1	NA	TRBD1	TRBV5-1	CASSLQGGIDEQFF	TGCGCCAGCAGCTTACAGGGGGGCATAGATGAGCAGTTCTTC
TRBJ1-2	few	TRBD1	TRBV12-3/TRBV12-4	CASRMDRRLYGYTF	TGTGCCAGCAGGATGGACAGGCGCCTCTATGGCTACACCTTC
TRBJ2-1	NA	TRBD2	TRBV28	CASSSWGTSGGDEQFF	TGTGCCAGCAGTTCCTGGGGGACTAGCGGGGGGGATGAGCAGTTCTTC
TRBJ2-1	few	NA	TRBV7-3	CASSLIRDNEQFF	TGTGCCAGCAGCTTAATTCGGGACAATGAGCAGTTCTTC
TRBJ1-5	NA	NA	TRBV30	CAWSPGWRQPQHF	TGTGCCTGGAGTCCTGGGTGGCGGCAGCCCCAGCATTTT
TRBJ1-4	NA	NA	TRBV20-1	CSARDETGHEKLFF	TGCAGTGCTAGAGACGAGACAGGACATGAAAAACTGTTTTTT
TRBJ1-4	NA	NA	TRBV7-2	CASSPGANVGEKLFF	TGTGCCAGCAGCCCCGGGGCCAACGTGGGAGAAAAACTGTTTTTT
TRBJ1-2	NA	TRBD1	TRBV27	CASSSDRGLVYGYTF	TGTGCCAGCAGTTCGGACAGGGGGCTTGTCTATGGCTACACCTTC
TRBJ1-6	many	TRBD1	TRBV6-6	CASRTGQGKDSPLHF	TGTGCCAGCAGAACGGGACAGGGGAAAGATTCACCCCTCCACTTT
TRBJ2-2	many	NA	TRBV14	CASSQDINGELFF	TGTGCCAGCAGCCAAGATATCAACGGGGAGCTGTTTTTT
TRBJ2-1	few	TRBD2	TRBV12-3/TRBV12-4	CASSSGGGLEQFF	TGTGCCAGCAGCTCGGGAGGGGGGCTCGAGCAGTTCTTC
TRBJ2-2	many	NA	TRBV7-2	CASTPSGDTGELFF	TGTGCCAGCACCCCATCGGGGGACACCGGGGAGCTGTTTTTT
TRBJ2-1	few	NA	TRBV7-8	CASSPDLGEQFF	TGTGCCAGCAGCCCTGACCTCGGGGAGCAGTTCTTC
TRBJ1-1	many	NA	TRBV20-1	CSARGDMNTEAFF	TGCAGTGCTAGGGGGGACATGAACACTGAAGCTTTCTTT
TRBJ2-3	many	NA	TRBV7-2	CASSLAGPADTQYF	TGTGCCAGCAGCTTAGCCGGCCCCGCGGATACGCAGTATTTT
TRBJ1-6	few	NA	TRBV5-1	CASSKGTPDNSPLHF	TGCGCCAGCAGCAAGGGGACACCGGATAATTCACCCCTCCACTTT
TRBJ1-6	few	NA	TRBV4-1	CASSQESQGTSPLHF	TGCGCCAGCAGCCAAGAATCCCAGGGTACTTCACCCCTCCACTTT
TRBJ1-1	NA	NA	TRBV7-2	CASSLARGMNTEAFF	TGTGCCAGCAGCTTAGCCAGGGGAATGAACACTGAAGCTTTCTTT
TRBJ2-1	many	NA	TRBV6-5	CASSPWRGEQFF	TGTGCCAGCAGTCCCTGGCGAGGTGAGCAGTTCTTC
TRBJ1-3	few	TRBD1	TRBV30	CASSTGGTGNTIYF	TGTGCCTCGAGTACAGGGGGTACGGGAAACACCATATATTTT
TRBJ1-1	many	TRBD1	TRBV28	CASRHPDRVNTEAFF	TGTGCCAGCAGGCACCCCGACAGGGTTAACACTGAAGCTTTCTTT
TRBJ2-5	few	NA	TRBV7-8	CASSSEGTQYF	TGTGCCAGCAGTTCCGAAGGGACCCAGTACTTC
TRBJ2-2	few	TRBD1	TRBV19	CASQGRGLTGELFF	TGTGCCAGCCAGGGCAGGGGGCTAACCGGGGAGCTGTTTTTT
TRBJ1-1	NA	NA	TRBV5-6	CASSLGQGKAEAFF	TGTGCCAGCAGCTTGGGGCAGGGCAAGGCTGAAGCTTTCTTT
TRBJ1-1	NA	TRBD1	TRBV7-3	CASSVDRGRNTEAFF	TGTGCCAGCAGCGTCGACAGGGGGCGAAACACTGAAGCTTTCTTT
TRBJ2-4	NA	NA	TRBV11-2	CASSFLPDENIQYF	TGTGCCAGCAGCTTTCTTCCGGATGAAAACATTCAGTACTTC
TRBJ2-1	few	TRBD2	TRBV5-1	CASKSGTSGNEQFF	TGCGCCAGCAAATCCGGGACTAGCGGGAATGAGCAGTTCTTC
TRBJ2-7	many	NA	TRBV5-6	CASSARPDGYSLGEQYF	TGTGCCAGCAGCGCAAGGCCGGACGGCTACTCCCTAGGCGAGCAGTACTTC
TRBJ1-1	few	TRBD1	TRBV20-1	CSAAGTGAGRTEAFF	TGCAGTGCCGCGGGGACAGGGGCAGGACGGACTGAAGCTTTCTTT
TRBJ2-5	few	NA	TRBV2	CASSRTTSGETQYF	TGTGCCAGCTCAAGGACAACCTCCGGGGAGACCCAGTACTTC
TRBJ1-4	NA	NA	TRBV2	CATSRDMGEKLFF	TGTGCCACCTCCCGGGACATGGGTGAAAAACTGTTTTTT
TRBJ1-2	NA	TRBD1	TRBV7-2	CASSLAGTAGGYTF	TGTGCCAGCAGCTTAGCCGGGACAGCGGGGGGCTACACCTTC
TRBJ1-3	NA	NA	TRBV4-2	CASSHTKDSGNTIYF	TGTGCCAGCAGCCACACCAAGGACTCTGGAAACACCATATATTTT
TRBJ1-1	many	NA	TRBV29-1	CSVVARGSSEAFF	TGCAGCGTTGTTGCTCGAGGGTCCTCTGAAGCTTTCTTT
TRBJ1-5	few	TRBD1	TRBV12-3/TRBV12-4	CASSIQGTQPNQPQHF	TGTGCCAGCAGCATACAGGGGACCCAGCCTAATCAGCCCCAGCATTTT
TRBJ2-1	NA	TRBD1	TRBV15	CATSRGSRDRGIDEQFF	TGTGCCACCAGCAGAGGATCCAGGGACAGGGGTATCGATGAGCAGTTCTTC
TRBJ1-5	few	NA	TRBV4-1	CASSRRGGNQPQHF	TGCGCCAGCAGCCGTAGGGGAGGGAATCAGCCCCAGCATTTT
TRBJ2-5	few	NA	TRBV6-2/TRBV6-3	CASSYSTDGRTQYF	TGTGCCAGCAGTTACTCAACCGATGGGAGGACCCAGTACTTC
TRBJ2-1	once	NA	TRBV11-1	CASSSDWADYNEQFF	TGTGCCAGCAGCTCAGATTGGGCGGACTACAATGAGCAGTTCTTC
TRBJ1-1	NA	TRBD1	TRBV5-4	CASRKTGFEAFF	TGTGCCAGCAGAAAGACAGGGTTTGAAGCTTTCTTT
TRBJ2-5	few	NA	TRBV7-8	CASSLAEETQYF	TGTGCCAGCAGCTTAGCCGAAGAGACCCAGTACTTC
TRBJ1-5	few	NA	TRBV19	CASSISRQGRQPQHF	TGTGCCAGTAGTATAAGTCGTCAGGGTCGGCAGCCCCAGCATTTT
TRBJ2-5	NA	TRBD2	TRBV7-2	CASSLALAGAQETQYF	TGTGCCAGCAGCTTAGCCTTAGCGGGGGCTCAAGAGACCCAGTACTTC
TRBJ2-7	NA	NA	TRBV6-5	CASKRQTGPYEQYF	TGTGCCAGCAAAAGACAGACTGGGCCCTACGAGCAGTACTTC
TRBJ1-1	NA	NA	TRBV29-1	CSVANPRNTEAFF	TGCAGCGTTGCCAACCCTCGGAACACTGAAGCTTTCTTT
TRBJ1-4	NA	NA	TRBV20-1	CSAILHTGEKLFF	TGCAGTGCTATATTACACACTGGTGAAAAACTGTTTTTT
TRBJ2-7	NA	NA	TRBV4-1	CATRGQTYEQYF	TGCGCCACTCGGGGGCAGACCTACGAGCAGTACTTC
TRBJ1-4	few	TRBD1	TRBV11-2	CASSLIRGREGSEKLFF	TGTGCCAGCAGCTTAATCAGGGGGCGCGAGGGGAGTGAAAAACTGTTTTTT
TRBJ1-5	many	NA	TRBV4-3	CASSQEPTDSQPQHF	TGCGCCAGCAGCCAAGAACCCACAGACTCTCAGCCCCAGCATTTT
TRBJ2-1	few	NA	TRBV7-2	CASSATGPSSYNEQFF	TGTGCCAGCAGCGCTACGGGACCAAGCTCCTACAATGAGCAGTTCTTC